This T cell receptor (beta chain) was documented in a study of TIL therapy for anti-PD-1-resistant metastatic lung cancer (dated by TCRdb to the early 2020s). Turning to the overall study: Among the enrolled patients, the median age was approximately 49 years (range roughly 38-85), and the median tumor PD-L1 proportion score was more than 4.5%. T cell receptor beta sequencing of tumor and peripheral blood was used to follow clonotypes across the tumor, the expanded TIL product and serial blood samples. The cohort was predominantly lung adenocarcinoma, with a handful of EGFR-mutant and two ALK-rearranged tumors, and half of patients were current or former smokers. Across the cohort, whole-exome sequencing showed a median non-synonymous tumor mutation burden of roughly 1.5 mutations per megabase. The full study reports these points: Because the cohort was highly selected, with more treatment-naive, never-smoker and oncogene-addicted patients than is typical, generalizability is limited. Clonal turnover during TIL culture was high, and many clones enriched in the product were not detected in the baseline tumor, suggesting clonal contraction rather than faithful expansion. Higher clonality and lower diversity were observed in expanded TIL cultures than in baseline intratumoral T cells (median clonality around 6% vs 30%, p < 0.0001). The study protocol defined all tumor marker inferences as exploratory.

Including the terminal cysteine and phenylalanine, the CDR3 comprises 16 residues. Left in the record is the CDR3 DNA by itself, 48 bases read in frame from the first base. Unmatched junction bases come to 6, with V trimmed by 4 bases and J by 2 bases. Per the germline V gene, SGHRS is the CDR1 and YFSETQ is the CDR2. Using bias-controlled multiplex PCR with the immunoSEQ v3 hsTCRB kit, the TCR beta CDR3 regions were amplified from genomic DNA. The TCR libraries were sequenced on an Illumina NextSeq 500 to about 2.1 million read pairs for survey level or about 5-6.5 million read pairs for deep level. On the authors' methods: V, D and J genes were assigned, non-productive sequences were removed, and clonality was reported by immunoSEQ Analyzer software. Repertoires were compared using productive Simpson clonality and Morisita overlap index of productive TRB rearrangements between infused TIL and blood. TCRdb provides this immuneACCESS table in a form limited to in-frame rearrangements. Some clones are lacking; in checked studies, under half of them reflect an unresolved V gene, and why the rest are absent is not known. V and J calls and clone size come straight from that table; D and trimming were deduced from the DNA. This sample gives roughly 10,000 clones in total; around three fifths of them show up just once. Of the sample, roughly 12% falls within the top ten clones.

Worth noting for this clone: The specificity of this receptor is unknown. It has no much larger one-base neighbor in the sample; base qualities were not kept.

The time point label corresponds to: pre-treatment sample, taken before nivolumab and TIL therapy. Excised metastases, mostly pleural nodules or supraclavicular lymph nodes, were used as baseline tumor samples and were taken from the same resection from which TIL were grown. Tumors were collected before any PD-1/PD-L1 blockade, after which patients were given nivolumab, and patients who progressed were given lymphodepletion, an infusion of expanded TIL and IL-2. A phase I trial run at two centers enrolled adults with stage 4 NSCLC between October 2017 and 2020. The samples were drawn from an open-label, single-arm phase I trial testing tumor-infiltrating lymphocyte therapy combined with nivolumab in advanced non-small cell lung cancer. Portions of each resected tumor were snap-frozen in liquid nitrogen and were stored at -80 degrees C. Using laser-capture macrodissection, tumor regions of interest were selected on H&E sections, then pulverized into 15 mg aliquots and extracted using Qiagen Allprep kits.

This receptor chain uses TRBV5-1 and TRBJ2-3, and 11 bases in between align with TRBD2. The clonotype comes from a person between 25 and 79 years old with non-small cell lung cancer. Sequencing was performed on tumor tissue, taken at baseline. The CDR3 reads CASSTSTSGVTDTQYF. The DNA is TGCGCCAGCAGCACTTCGACTAGCGGGGTCACAGATACGCAGTATTTT.